The next 24 T cell receptor beta chains were all read from a single sample in a study of cytomegalovirus exposure and HLA in healthy donors. PCR primers comprised 60 Vbeta and 13 Jbeta primers. Here immunoSEQ multiplex PCR was the method, and the copy in TCRdb shows in-frame clones only, minus some. The table lists about 160,000 clones, over 60% of them singletons, with around 3.1% in the top ten. Specimen: PBMCs. The source is a woman aged 40-49 years in good health and CMV-seronegative.

V usage is TRBV6-5 and J usage is TRBJ2-1; 10 bases are shared with TRBD1. The V and J ends lost 4 bases and 5 bases, in that order; junction bases with no gene match: 5. The germline gives CDR1 MNHEY, CDR2 SVGAGI. The CDR3 length is 15 residues. For the CDR3, the DNA is TGTGCCAGCAGTTCCTGGGACAGGGGAGACAATGAGCAGTTCTTC. It specifies CASSSWDRGDNEQFF.

The chain joins TRBV6-6 to TRBJ1-3, with TRBD1 matching over 7 bases. This CDR3 is 15 amino acids long. Germline V gives CDR1 MNHNY, CDR2 SVGAGI (reference sequence). The junction had 5 bases not matched to a gene; V was cut back by 6 bases and J by 0 bases. In DNA, the CDR3 is TGTGCCAGCAGCTCCGGGACAGTCTCTGGAAACACCATATATTTT. The encoded protein is CASSSGTVSGNTIYF.

The chain joins TRBV6-1 to TRBJ2-5; maybe TRBD1 (5 bases). Germline V lookup: CDR1 MNHNS, CDR2 SASEGT. With 7 bases removed from V and 4 bases from J, the gap between germline ends came to 16 bases. The CDR3 spans 14 residues. CDR3 sequence: CASTVQGRRETQYF. The CDR3 DNA is TGTGCCAGCACCGTGCAGGGAAGGAGAGAGACCCAGTACTTC.

A remark on this clone: A read error may produce the germline difference seen at one junction end. This sequence joins TRBV28 and TRBJ2-3; 8 bases are a match to TRBD1. The CDR3 length is 15 residues. Germline V gene data show CDR1 as MDHEN and CDR2 as SYDVKM. The CDR3 sequence: CANSFGTGRTDTQYF. The CDR3 DNA follows: TGTGCCAACAGTTTCGGGACAGGCCGCACAGATACGCAGTATTTT.

The chain employs TRBV28 and TRBJ1-2; D is uncertain. The CDR3 runs 13 residues. The germline V gene has CDR1 MDHEN and CDR2 SYDVKM. Trimming stripped 6 bases from V and 2 bases from J, with 10 bases between. In DNA, the CDR3 is TGTGCCAGCAGACCGACATCGAACTATGGCTACACCTTC. Its translation: CASRPTSNYGYTF.

This rearrangement joins TRBV7-2 to TRBJ1-4, with 7 bases that match TRBD1. The V gene's germline CDR1 is SGHTA and CDR2 FQGNSA. J lost 0 bases, V lost 5 bases, and 6 bases had no gene match. CDR3 length: 16 amino acids. The CDR3: CASSRLGTATNEKLFF. The CDR3 region has the DNA TGTGCCAGCAGCCGCCTTGGGACAGCAACTAATGAAAAACTGTTTTTT.

This chain links TRBV2 with TRBJ1-2; unclear D gene. Trimming took off 6 bases at V and 1 base at J, with 15 bases between the two ends. This CDR3 is 15 amino acids long. The germline V gene encodes CDR1 SNHLY and CDR2 FYNNEI. CDR3 residues: CASRTETVFNYGYTF. In nucleotides, the CDR3 is TGTGCCAGCAGGACTGAGACGGTTTTTAACTATGGCTACACCTTC.

This clone was counted between two and nine times. The chain has TRBV2 and TRBJ2-1; TRBD2 matches at 10 bases. The germline gives CDR1 SNHLY, CDR2 FYNNEI. There are 15 residues in the CDR3. The junction had 0 bases not matched to a gene; V was cut back by 1 base and J by 3 bases. CDR3 amino acids: CASSEGLAGYNEQFF. CDR3 sequence (DNA): TGTGCCAGCAGTGAAGGACTAGCGGGCTACAATGAGCAGTTCTTC. Complete variable domain (other parts from reference TRBV2 and TRBJ2-1): EPEVTQTPSHQVTQMGQEVILRCVPISNHLYFYWYRQILGQKVEFLVSFYNNEISEKSEIFDDQFSVERPDGSNFTLKIRSTKLEDSAMYFCASSEGLAGYNEQFFGPGTRLTVL.

Worth noting for this clone: At one boundary the junction diverges from the germline segment, which might be a read error. The rearrangement uses TRBV7-9 and TRBJ1-3; possibly TRBD1 for D (6 bases). Germline CDR1 is SEHNR and CDR2 is FQNEAQ (reference sequence). The CDR3 is 15 residues long. CDR3 sequence reads: CSSSPIQGTGNTIYF. The CDR3 nucleotides read TGTTCCAGCAGCCCTATTCAGGGGACTGGAAACACCATATATTTT. Full variable domain (remainder filled in from reference TRBV7-9 and TRBJ1-3): DTGVSQNPRHKITKRGQNVTFRCDPISEHNRLYWYRQTLGQGPEFLTYFQNEAQLEKSRLLSDRFSAERPKGSFSTLEIQRTEQGDSAMYLCSSSPIQGTGNTIYFGEGSWLTVV.

This clone appeared a few times. V and J are TRBV7-9 and TRBJ2-1; D is uncertain. V was cut by 4 bases and J by 9 bases, with 10 bases left in between. The germline V gene encodes CDR1 SEHNR and CDR2 FQNEAQ (reference sequence). This CDR3 has 12 residues. The CDR3 coding sequence is TGTGCCAGCAGCTCCATAGATATTGAGCAGTTCTTC. It specifies CASSSIDIEQFF.

The CDR3 sequence is CASSGDSPNQPQHF. The CDR3 DNA follows: TGTGCCAGCAGTGGGGACAGCCCAAATCAGCCCCAGCATTTT. The chain uses TRBV6-1 and TRBJ1-5, with 7 bases fitting TRBD1. CDR1 and CDR2 (germline): MNHNS, SASEGT. This CDR3 contains 14 residues. V shed 4 bases and J 4 bases; nucleotides not matched to a gene: 4.

The gene calls are TRBV6-4 and TRBJ2-2; 7 nucleotides line up with TRBD2. J gave up 5 bases and V 5 bases, and 5 bases lay outside the gene matches. This CDR3 has 14 amino acids. Germline CDR1 MRHNA, CDR2 SNTAGT. The CDR3 loop is CASSFGLGTGELFF. CDR3 bases: TGTGCCAGCAGTTTTGGACTAGGGACCGGGGAGCTGTTTTTT.

The rearrangement joins TRBV9 to TRBJ1-3; perhaps TRBD1 as D (5 bases). Germline-derived CDR1 and CDR2 are SGDLS and YYNGEE. The CDR3 spans 13 residues. V lost 3 bases and J 7 bases, leaving 11 bases between the germline ends. CDR3 sequence reads: CASSGAGRNTIYF. Here the CDR3 DNA reads TGTGCCAGCAGCGGGGCGGGGCGGAACACCATATATTTT.

This chain links TRBV29-1 with TRBJ2-1; D may be TRBD2 (6 bases). Germline V gives CDR1 SQVTM, CDR2 ANQGSEA. The CDR3 loop spans 16 amino acids. V was clipped by 7 bases and J by 1 base, with 20 bases between them. This CDR3 reads CSAITRDSSSYNEQFF. The CDR3 nucleotides are TGCAGCGCAATCACCAGGGACTCTAGTTCCTACAATGAGCAGTTCTTC.

This clone was detected only once. V and J are TRBV4-2 and TRBJ1-1; a possible D gene is TRBD1 (5 bases). The CDR3 is made up of 14 amino acids. Trimming took 1 base from V and 3 from J, leaving 9 bases between them. Germline lookup yields CDR1 LGHNA and CDR2 YNFKEQ. CDR3 sequence (DNA): TGTGCCAGCAGCCAAGGGACCAGGGACACTGAAGCTTTCTTT. Translated, it gives CASSQGTRDTEAFF.

CDR3 protein: CASMIGTGYTEAFF. The CDR3 DNA sequence: TGTGCCAGCATGATAGGGACAGGGTACACTGAAGCTTTCTTT. This chain uses TRBV28 with TRBJ1-1; the match to TRBD1 covers 9 bases. Germline loops: CDR1 MDHEN, CDR2 SYDVKM. CDR3 size: 14 residues. V shed 7 bases and J 3 bases; nucleotides not matched to a gene: 6.

This chain joins TRBV11-2 and TRBJ2-1, with no clear D. The CDR3 runs 15 residues. V shed 0 bases and J shed 5 bases, with 11 bases lying between them. Germline V CDR1 and CDR2: SGHAT, FQNNGV. The CDR3 loop reads CASSLDLWRNNEQFF. For the CDR3, the DNA is TGTGCCAGCAGCTTAGACCTATGGAGAAACAATGAGCAGTTCTTC.

The J gene is TRBJ2-7, the V gene TRBV25-1; the D gene is possibly TRBD1 (5 bases). CDR3 length equals 15 residues. Per germline, CDR1 MGHDK and CDR2 SYGVNS. Trimming shortened V by 5 bases and J by 0 bases, and 14 bases separated the two germline ends. The DNA of the CDR3 is TGTGCCAGCAGTTCGAACCGACAGAGCTCCTACGAGCAGTACTTC. This sequence encodes CASSSNRQSSYEQYF.

The genes are TRBV2 and TRBJ1-3; D call uncertain. Trimming pared 8 bases from V and 11 bases from J, leaving 19 bases between. The CDR3 extends over 13 amino acids. Germline assignment: CDR1 SNHLY and CDR2 FYNNEI. The CDR3 sequence: CASLEGIGSPIYF. In nucleotides, the CDR3 is TGTGCCAGCTTAGAGGGCATAGGTAGCCCCATATATTTT.

Note on this clone: One end of the junction fails to match germline, which may point to a read error. The chain has TRBV7-9 and TRBJ1-2; TRBD1 aligns across 8 bases. CDR1 is SEHNR, CDR2 FQNEAQ, per germline (reference sequence). The CDR3 spans 12 residues. The CDR3 sequence: CSSSRDRGGYTF. CDR3 bases: TGTTCCAGCAGCCGTGACAGGGGTGGCTACACCTTC.

The chain has TRBV6-1 and TRBJ1-2, with a tentative D call TRBD1 (5 bases). Germline CDR1 MNHNS, CDR2 SASEGT. The CDR3 is made up of 12 amino acids. V was cut by 10 bases and J by 8 bases, with 17 bases left in between. CDR3 sequence (DNA): TGTGCCACTTTATATGGGGCTTGGGGCTACACCTTC. Its translation is CATLYGAWGYTF.

The rearrangement links TRBV5-1 to TRBJ1-4, with unresolved D. CDR1 is SGHRS, CDR2 YFSETQ, per germline. Trimming took 0 bases from V and 8 from J, leaving 11 bases between them. The CDR3 sequence is 14 residues long. In DNA, the CDR3 is TGCGCCAGCAGCTTGGGACGGAGAGAGGAAAAACTGTTTTTT. Its translation: CASSLGRREEKLFF.

The chain uses TRBV28 and TRBJ1-1, with 9 bases that match TRBD1. V lost 6 bases, J lost 0 bases, and 8 bases stayed unmatched. The CDR3 runs to 16 residues. CDR1 is MDHEN, CDR2 SYDVKM, per germline. The CDR3 sequence is CASSQTGGPMNTEAFF. The CDR3 DNA reads as TGTGCCAGCAGCCAAACAGGGGGCCCAATGAACACTGAAGCTTTCTTT.

The chain combines TRBV6-5 with TRBJ2-7, with D possibly matching TRBD1 (5 bases). CDR1 is MNHEY and CDR2 is SVGAGI in the germline V gene. V gave up 5 bases and J gave up 2 bases, with 16 bases separating them. The CDR3 extends over 15 amino acids. The chain's CDR3 is CASSTGGSTTYEQYF. DNA for the CDR3: TGTGCCAGCAGTACAGGCGGTTCTACTACCTACGAGCAGTACTTC.